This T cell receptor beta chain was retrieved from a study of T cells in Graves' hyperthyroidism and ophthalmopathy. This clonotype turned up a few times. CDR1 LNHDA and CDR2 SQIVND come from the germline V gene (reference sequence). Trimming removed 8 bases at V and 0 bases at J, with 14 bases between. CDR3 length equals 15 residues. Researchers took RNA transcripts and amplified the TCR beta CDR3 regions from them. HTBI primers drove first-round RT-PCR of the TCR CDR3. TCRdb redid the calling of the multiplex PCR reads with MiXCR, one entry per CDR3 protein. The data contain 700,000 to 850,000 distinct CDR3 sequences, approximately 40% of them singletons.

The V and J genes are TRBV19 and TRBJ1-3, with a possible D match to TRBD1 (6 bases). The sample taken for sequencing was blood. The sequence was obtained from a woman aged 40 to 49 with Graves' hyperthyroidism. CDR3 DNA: TGTGCCAGTGGGTACGGACAGAGCTCTGGAAACACCATATATTTT. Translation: CASGYGQSSGNTIYF. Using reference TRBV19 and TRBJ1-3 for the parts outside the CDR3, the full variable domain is DGGITQSPKYLFRKEGQNVTLSCEQNLNHDAMYWYRQDPGQGLRLIYYSQIVNDFQKGDIAEGYSVSREKKESFPLTVTSAQKNPTAFYLCASGYGQSSGNTIYFGEGSWLTVV.